This T cell receptor beta chain emerged from a study of metastatic and nonmetastatic thyroid tumors. Study in general: For malignant and benign thyroid patients, tumor or nodule tissue and blood were the sources whose repertoires were compared.

Whole-study results and caveats: TCR beta diversity was reportedly significantly higher in malignant thyroid tumors than benign nodules, in blood and tumor.

This CDR3 is built from 12 residues. Trimming shortened V by 11 bases and J by 5 bases, and 15 bases separated the two germline ends. CDR1 is LNHDA, CDR2 SQIVND, per germline (reference sequence). TCRdb called clones again from the PCR reads with MiXCR. The data show roughly 8,900 clones, with 20% to 30% seen just once and roughly an eighth held by the top ten. At least ten counts were recorded for this clone. Its specificity is unknown. Nobody among the patients had been given any treatment before thyroid surgery. The V and J genes are TRBV19 and TRBJ1-1; D may be TRBD1 (5 bases). Sequencing was performed on adjacent normal tissue. This clonotype was obtained from a female donor with papillary thyroid cancer or a benign thyroid nodule (not recorded which). Some clones in this sample may be carry-over from other donors' samples. CDR3 sequence (DNA): TGTGCCTCTCAGGGTAGTTGGACTGAAGCTTTCTTT. It specifies CASQGSWTEAFF.